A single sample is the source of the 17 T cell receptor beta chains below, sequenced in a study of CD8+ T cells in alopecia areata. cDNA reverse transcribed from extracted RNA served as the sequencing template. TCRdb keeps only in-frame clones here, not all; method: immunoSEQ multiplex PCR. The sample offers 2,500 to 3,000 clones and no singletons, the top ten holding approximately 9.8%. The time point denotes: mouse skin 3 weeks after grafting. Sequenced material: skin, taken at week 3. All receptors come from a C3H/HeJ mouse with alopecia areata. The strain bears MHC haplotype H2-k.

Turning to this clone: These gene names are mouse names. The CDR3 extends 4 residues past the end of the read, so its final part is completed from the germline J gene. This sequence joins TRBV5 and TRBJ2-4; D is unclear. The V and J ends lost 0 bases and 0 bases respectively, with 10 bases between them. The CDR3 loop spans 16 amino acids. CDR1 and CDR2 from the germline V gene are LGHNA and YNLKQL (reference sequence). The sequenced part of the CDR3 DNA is TGTGCCAGCAGCCAAGAAGCGACACCTAGTCAAAAC. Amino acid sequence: CASSQEATPSQN. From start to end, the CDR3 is CASSQEATPSQNTLYF.

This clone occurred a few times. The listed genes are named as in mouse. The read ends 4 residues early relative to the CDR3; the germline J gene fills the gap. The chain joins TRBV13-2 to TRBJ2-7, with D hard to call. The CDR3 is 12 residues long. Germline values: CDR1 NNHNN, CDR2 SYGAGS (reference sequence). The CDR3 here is CASGDRQYEQYF. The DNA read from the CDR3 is TGTGCCAGCGGTGATAGACAATAT.

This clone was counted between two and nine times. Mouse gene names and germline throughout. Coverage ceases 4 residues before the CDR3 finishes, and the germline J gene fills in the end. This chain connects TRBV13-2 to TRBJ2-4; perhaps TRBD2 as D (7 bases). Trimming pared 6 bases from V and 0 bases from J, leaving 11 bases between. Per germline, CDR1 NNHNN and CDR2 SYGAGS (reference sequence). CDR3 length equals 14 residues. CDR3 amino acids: CASERGGSQNTLYF. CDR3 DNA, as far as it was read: TGTGCCAGCGAAAGGGGGGGTAGTCAAAAC.

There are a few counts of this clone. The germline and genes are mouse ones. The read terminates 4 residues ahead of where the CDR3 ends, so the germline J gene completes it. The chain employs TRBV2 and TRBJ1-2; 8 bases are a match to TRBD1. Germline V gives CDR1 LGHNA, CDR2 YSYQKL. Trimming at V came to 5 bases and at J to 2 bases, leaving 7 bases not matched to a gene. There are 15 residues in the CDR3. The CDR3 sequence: CASSSPTGVNSDYTF. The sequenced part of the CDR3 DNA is TGTGCCAGCAGCTCTCCGACAGGGGTGAACTCC.

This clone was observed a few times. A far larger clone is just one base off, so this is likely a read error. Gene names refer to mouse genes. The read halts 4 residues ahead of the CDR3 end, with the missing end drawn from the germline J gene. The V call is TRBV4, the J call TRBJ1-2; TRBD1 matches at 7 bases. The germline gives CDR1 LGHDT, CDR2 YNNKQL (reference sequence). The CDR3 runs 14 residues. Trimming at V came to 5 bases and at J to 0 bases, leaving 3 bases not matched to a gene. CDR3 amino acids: CASSRDSANSDYTF. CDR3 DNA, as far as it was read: TGTGCCAGCAGCAGGGACAGTGCAAACTCC. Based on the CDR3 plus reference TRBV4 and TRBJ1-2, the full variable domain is ETAVFQTPNYHVTQVGNEVSFNCKQTLGHDTMYWYKQDSKKLLKIMFSYNNKQLIVNETVPRRFSPQSSDKAHLNLRIKSVEPEDSAVYLCASSRDSANSDYTFGSGTRLLVI.

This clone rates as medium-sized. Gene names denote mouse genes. The CDR3 protein is CASSRQGENSDYTF. The sequenced part of the CDR3 DNA is TGTGCCAGCAGTCGACAGGGGGAAAACTCC. This chain connects TRBV19 to TRBJ1-2; the match to TRBD1 covers 9 bases. Read sequence stops 4 residues before the CDR3 end, and the germline J gene provides the missing end. The germline V gene encodes CDR1 FNHDT and CDR2 SITEND (reference sequence). After removal of 4 bases from V and 1 base from J, the junction contained 2 bases not matched to a gene. The CDR3 loop spans 14 amino acids.

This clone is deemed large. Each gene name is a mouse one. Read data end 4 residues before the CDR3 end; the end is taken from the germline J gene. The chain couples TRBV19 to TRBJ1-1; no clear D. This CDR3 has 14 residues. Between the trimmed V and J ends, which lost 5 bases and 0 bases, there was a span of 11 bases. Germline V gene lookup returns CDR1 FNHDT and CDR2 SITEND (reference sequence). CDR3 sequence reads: CASRKTVANTEVFF. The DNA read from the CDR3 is TGTGCCAGCAGAAAAACAGTTGCAAACACA.

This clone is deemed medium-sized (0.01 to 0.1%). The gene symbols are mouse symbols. CDR3 protein: CASSPTPGLGNYAEQFF. The covered CDR3 bases are TGTGCCAGCAGCCCAACACCGGGACTGGGGAACTATGCT. This chain links TRBV5 with TRBJ2-1; 10 bases agree with TRBD2. The read ends 4 residues before the CDR3 terminus; that terminus is restored from the germline J gene. V lost 4 bases to trimming and J lost 1 base; unmatched junction nucleotides: 7. Germline V gene lookup returns CDR1 LGHNA and CDR2 YNLKQL (reference sequence). The CDR3 has 17 amino acids.

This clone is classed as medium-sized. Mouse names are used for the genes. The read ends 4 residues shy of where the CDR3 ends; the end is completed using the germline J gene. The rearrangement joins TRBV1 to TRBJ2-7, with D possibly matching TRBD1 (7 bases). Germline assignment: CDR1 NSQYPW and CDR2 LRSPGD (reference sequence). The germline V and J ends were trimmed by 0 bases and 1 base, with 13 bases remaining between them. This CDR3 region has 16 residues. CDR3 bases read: TGCACCTGCAGTGCAGATGGGGGCAGGGGGTCCTAT. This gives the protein CTCSADGGRGSY. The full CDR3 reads CTCSADGGRGSYEQYF.

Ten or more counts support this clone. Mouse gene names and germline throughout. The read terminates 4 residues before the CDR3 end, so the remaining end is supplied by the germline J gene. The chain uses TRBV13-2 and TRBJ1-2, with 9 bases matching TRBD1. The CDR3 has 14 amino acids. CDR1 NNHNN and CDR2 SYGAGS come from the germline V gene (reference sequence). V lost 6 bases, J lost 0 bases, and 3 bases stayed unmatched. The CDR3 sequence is CASARTGANSDYTF. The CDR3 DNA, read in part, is TGTGCCAGCGCCCGGACAGGGGCAAACTCC.

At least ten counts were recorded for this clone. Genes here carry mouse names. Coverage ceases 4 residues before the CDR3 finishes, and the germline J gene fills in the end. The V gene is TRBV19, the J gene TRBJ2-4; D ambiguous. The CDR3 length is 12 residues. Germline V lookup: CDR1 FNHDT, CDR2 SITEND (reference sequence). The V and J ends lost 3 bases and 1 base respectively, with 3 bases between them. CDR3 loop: CASSRGQNTLYF. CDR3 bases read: TGTGCCAGCAGTAGGGGTCAAAAC.

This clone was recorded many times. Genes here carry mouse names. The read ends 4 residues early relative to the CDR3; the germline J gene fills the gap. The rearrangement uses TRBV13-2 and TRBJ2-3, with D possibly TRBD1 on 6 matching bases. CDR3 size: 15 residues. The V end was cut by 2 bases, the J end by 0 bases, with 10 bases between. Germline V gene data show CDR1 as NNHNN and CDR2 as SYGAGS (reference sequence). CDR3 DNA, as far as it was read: TGTGCCAGCGGTGAAACAGGGCCTAGTGCAGAA. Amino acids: CASGETGPSAE. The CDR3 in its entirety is CASGETGPSAETLYF.

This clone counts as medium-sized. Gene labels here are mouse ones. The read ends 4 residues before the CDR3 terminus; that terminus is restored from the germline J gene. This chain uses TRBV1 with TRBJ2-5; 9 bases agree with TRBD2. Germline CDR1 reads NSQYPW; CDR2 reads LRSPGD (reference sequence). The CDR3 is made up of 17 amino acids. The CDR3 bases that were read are TGCACCTGCAGTGCAGATGACGTGGGGGGGCTGGAGGAC. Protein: CTCSADDVGGLED. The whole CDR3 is CTCSADDVGGLEDTQYF.

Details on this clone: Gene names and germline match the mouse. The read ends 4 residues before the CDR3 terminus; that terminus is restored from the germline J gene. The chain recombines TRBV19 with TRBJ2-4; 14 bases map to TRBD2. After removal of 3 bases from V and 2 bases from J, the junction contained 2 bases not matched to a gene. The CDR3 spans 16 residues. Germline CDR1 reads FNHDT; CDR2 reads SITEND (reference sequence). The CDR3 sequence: CASSRDWGGAQNTLYF. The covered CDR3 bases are TGTGCCAGCAGTAGGGACTGGGGGGGCGCTCAAAAC.

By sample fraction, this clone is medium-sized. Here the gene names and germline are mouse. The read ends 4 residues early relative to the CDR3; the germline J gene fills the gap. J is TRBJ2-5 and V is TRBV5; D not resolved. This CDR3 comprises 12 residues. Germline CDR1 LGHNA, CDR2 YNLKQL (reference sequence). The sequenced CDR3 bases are TGTGCCAGCAGCCAAGATTGGGAC. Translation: CASSQDWD. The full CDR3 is CASSQDWDTQYF.

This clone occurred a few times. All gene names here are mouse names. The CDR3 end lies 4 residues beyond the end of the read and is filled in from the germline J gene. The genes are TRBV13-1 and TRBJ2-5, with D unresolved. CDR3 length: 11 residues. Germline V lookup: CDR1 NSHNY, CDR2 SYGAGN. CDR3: CASSVRDTQYF. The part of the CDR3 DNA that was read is TGTGCCAGCAGTGTCAGGGAC.

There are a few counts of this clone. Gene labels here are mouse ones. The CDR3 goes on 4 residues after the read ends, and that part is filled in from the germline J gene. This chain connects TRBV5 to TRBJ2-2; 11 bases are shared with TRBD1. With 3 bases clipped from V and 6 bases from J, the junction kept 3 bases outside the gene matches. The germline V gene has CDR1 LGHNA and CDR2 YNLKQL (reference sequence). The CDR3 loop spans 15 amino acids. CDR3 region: CASSHPGQGAGQLYF. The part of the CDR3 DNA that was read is TGTGCCAGCAGCCATCCGGGACAGGGGGCCGGG.